A single sample is the source of the 27 T cell receptor beta chains below, sequenced in a study of persistence of HIV-infected CD4 T cells. This was the immunoSEQ version 4 assay in survey mode. Sequenced by immunoSEQ multiplex PCR; TCRdb stores in-frame clones only, minus some. The data hold approximately 26,000 clones, with around 80% observed a single time. The antigens for these receptors are not known. Cells were stimulated with CMV-infected fibroblast lysates at 10 ug/mL. CD40L-negative CD69-negative CD45RO-high memory CD4+ T cells were sorted as populations depleted of antigen-responding cells. The sequencing here drew on CD4+ T cells sorted from PBMCs after approximately 18-hour stimulation, taken from a patient who received antiretroviral therapy. Source of these receptors: an adult woman with HIV who was CMV-seropositive.

V is TRBV7-8 and J is TRBJ1-6; possibly TRBD1 for D (5 bases). V dropped 3 bases and J dropped 2 bases, with 11 bases sitting between them. Germline V gene data show CDR1 as SGHVS and CDR2 as FQNEAQ. The CDR3 spans 16 residues. CDR3 sequence: CASSLAQGTYNSPLHF. The CDR3, as DNA: TGTGCCAGCAGCTTGGCCCAGGGCACCTATAATTCACCCCTCCACTTT.

This clone was seen a handful of times. CDR3 amino acids: CASSLVGGPSSYEQYV. The CDR3, as DNA: TGTGCCAGCAGCTTAGTCGGTGGTCCGAGCTCCTACGAGCAGTACGTC. The rearrangement uses TRBV7-9 and TRBJ2-7; D not certain. With 1 base removed from V and 0 bases from J, the gap between germline ends came to 13 bases. Germline-derived CDR1 and CDR2 are SEHNR and FQNEAQ (reference sequence). CDR3 length: 16 amino acids.

The rearrangement links TRBV10-3 to TRBJ1-1; 10 bases map to TRBD1. Germline CDR1 ENHRY, CDR2 SYGVKD. This CDR3 spans 15 amino acids. V shed 10 bases and J 2 bases; nucleotides not matched to a gene: 10. The CDR3 DNA follows: TGTGCCAGCCGACAGGGGGCAGGTGGAAACACTGAAGCTTTCTTT. This gives the protein CASRQGAGGNTEAFF.

This chain joins TRBV5-1 and TRBJ2-1; 7 positions agree with TRBD1. The CDR3 spans 15 residues. CDR1 SGHRS and CDR2 YFSETQ come from the germline V gene. The V gene end was trimmed by 1 base and the J gene end by 5 bases; junction bases not matched to a gene: 6. The CDR3 is CASSLRQGFDNEQFF. In DNA form, the CDR3 reads TGCGCCAGCAGCTTGCGACAGGGTTTCGACAATGAGCAGTTCTTC.

This sequence joins TRBV6-5 and TRBJ2-1, with TRBD2 identical over 8 bases. CDR3 length equals 15 residues. Germline V CDR1 and CDR2: MNHEY, SVGAGI. V was clipped by 6 bases and J by 1 base; unmatched bases: 5. CDR3 sequence (DNA): TGTGCCAGCAGCGGTAGCGGGGCGTCCTACAATGAGCAGTTCTTC. Translated: CASSGSGASYNEQFF.

This clone was picked up a small number of times. The rearrangement links TRBV6-5 to TRBJ1-1; D gene ambiguous. The germline V gene encodes CDR1 MNHEY and CDR2 SVGAGI. V was shortened by 5 bases and J by 11 bases, with 21 bases between the two germline ends. This CDR3 region has 14 residues. The CDR3 sequence: CASSLDADMPWAFF. CDR3 nucleotide sequence: TGTGCCAGCAGTCTGGACGCGGATATGCCATGGGCTTTCTTT.

This clone was found once. V and J are TRBV7-8 and TRBJ1-2; maybe TRBD1 (5 bases). CDR3 size: 14 residues. Germline CDR1 and CDR2: SGHVS and FQNEAQ. V shed 5 bases and J shed 0 bases, with 10 bases lying between them. CDR3 in amino acids: CASSAAGTNYGYTF. In DNA form, the CDR3 reads TGTGCCAGCAGCGCGGCAGGGACTAACTATGGCTACACCTTC.

The chain has TRBV7-9 and TRBJ1-6, with D possibly matching TRBD1 (6 bases). Germline assignment: CDR1 SEHNR and CDR2 FQNEAQ (reference sequence). Trimming took 3 bases from V and 10 from J, leaving 22 bases between them. The CDR3 extends over 17 amino acids. CDR3 in DNA: TGTGCCAGCAGCTTTTTAACGTTACAGGGACAAGTCTCACCCCTCCACTTT. It yields the protein CASSFLTLQGQVSPLHF.

The V call is TRBV29-1, the J call TRBJ2-7; TRBD1 aligns across 10 bases. The CDR3 has 16 amino acids. CDR1 and CDR2 (germline): SQVTM, ANQGSEA. V shed 1 base and J 4 bases; nucleotides not matched to a gene: 10. The CDR3 loop reads CSVEGGGQGVSYEQYF. The CDR3 DNA follows: TGCAGCGTTGAAGGCGGCGGACAGGGGGTATCGTACGAGCAGTACTTC.

The chain combines TRBV5-6 with TRBJ1-4; perhaps TRBD1 as D (5 bases). The CDR3 contains 13 residues. Trimming pared 0 bases from V and 14 bases from J, leaving 14 bases between. Per germline, CDR1 SGHDT and CDR2 YYEEEE. This chain's CDR3 is CASSLAGPRSLFF. In DNA form, the CDR3 reads TGTGCCAGCAGCTTGGCGGGACCTAGAAGCCTGTTTTTT.

In its sample, this clone was seen a few times. This sequence joins TRBV19 and TRBJ1-2; TRBD1 is a possible D gene (5 bases). The CDR3 spans 14 residues. Deletions cut 5 bases from V and 7 bases from J, with 17 bases between. CDR1 and CDR2 (germline): LNHDA, SQIVND (reference sequence). CDR3 amino acids: CASSSSYLGGGYTF. The CDR3 nucleotides read TGTGCCAGTAGTTCCTCGTACCTCGGGGGTGGCTACACCTTC.

This clone was seen only a few times. J is TRBJ2-3 and V is TRBV18; D could derive from TRBD1 or TRBD2 (5 bases each). CDR3 length: 14 residues. Trimming pared 4 bases from V and 4 bases from J, leaving 12 bases between. CDR1 and CDR2 (germline): KGHSH, LQKENI. In DNA, the CDR3 is TGTGCCAGCTCACGTCGGGGCGAAGCAGATACGCAGTATTTT. Translated, it gives CASSRRGEADTQYF.

In its sample, this clone was seen a few times. The chain has TRBV7-3 and TRBJ1-1; TRBD1 agrees at 7 bases. The CDR3 runs 14 residues. CDR1 and CDR2 from the germline V gene are SGHTA and FQGTGA. V was clipped by 6 bases and J by 4 bases; unmatched bases: 8. The CDR3 nucleotides are TGTGCCAGCAGGCCAGGGGGGAGTAGCACTGAAGCTTTCTTT. Translated: CASRPGGSSTEAFF.

This clone was detected only once. This chain connects TRBV7-8 to TRBJ2-7, with 12 bases aligning to TRBD2. CDR3 length: 15 amino acids. The germline gives CDR1 SGHVS, CDR2 FQNEAQ. Trimming cost V 2 bases and J 2 bases; bases outside gene matches: 1. The CDR3 loop reads CASSLRTSGAYEQYF. CDR3 nucleotides: TGTGCCAGCAGCTTACGGACTAGCGGGGCCTACGAGCAGTACTTC.

This chain connects TRBV15 to TRBJ2-7; D perhaps matches TRBD1 (6 bases). Trimming pared 0 bases from V and 0 bases from J, leaving 9 bases between. The germline gives CDR1 LNHNV, CDR2 YYDKDF (reference sequence). This CDR3 spans 15 amino acids. CDR3 residues: CATSRDHRASYEQYF. The CDR3 DNA sequence: TGTGCCACCAGCAGAGATCACAGGGCCTCCTACGAGCAGTACTTC.

This chain uses TRBV30 with TRBJ1-1; tentatively, D is TRBD1 (5 bases). The CDR3 spans 14 residues. CDR1 is GTSNPN, CDR2 SVGIG, per germline (reference sequence). The CDR3 sequence is CAHRRDPGETEAFF. CDR3 sequence (DNA): TGTGCTCACCGGCGGGACCCTGGGGAAACTGAAGCTTTCTTT. The entire variable domain, with the rest obtained from reference TRBV30 and TRBJ1-1, is as follows: SQTIHQWPATLVQPVGSPLSLECTVEGTSNPNLYWYRQAAGRGLQLLFYSVGIGQISSEVPQNLSASRPQDRQFILSSKKLLLSDSGFYLCAHRRDPGETEAFFGQGTRLTVV.

The chain uses TRBV5-1 and TRBJ1-2; D perhaps matches TRBD1 (6 bases). V was cut by 6 bases and J by 3 bases, with 9 bases left in between. This CDR3 region has 12 residues. Germline V lookup: CDR1 SGHRS, CDR2 YFSETQ. This CDR3 reads CASIGGDYGYTF. The CDR3 DNA is TGCGCCAGCATAGGGGGAGACTATGGCTACACCTTC.

In regard to this clone: The same CDR3 also results from other DNA sequences found in this sample. The DNA of the CDR3 is TGTGCCAGCAGCCAAGACAAGACAGGAGCTTATGGCTACACCTTC. Translation: CASSQDKTGAYGYTF. The chain couples TRBV4-2 to TRBJ1-2; tentatively, D is TRBD1 (6 bases). The germline V gene has CDR1 LGHNA and CDR2 YNFKEQ. Trimming took 0 bases from V and 5 from J, leaving 13 bases between them. The CDR3 loop spans 15 amino acids.

The CDR3 nucleotides are TGTGCCAGCAGCGTAGCGGCTAACACCGGGGAGCTGTTTTTT. Translation gives CASSVAANTGELFF. The rearrangement uses TRBV9 and TRBJ2-2, with D unclear. Looked up from germline, CDR1 is SGDLS and CDR2 is YYNGEE. The CDR3 runs 14 residues. V lost 0 bases, J lost 2 bases, and 5 bases lay in between.

This chain connects TRBV27 to TRBJ1-1, with TRBD1 matching 9 bases. CDR3 length: 15 amino acids. Germline loops: CDR1 MNHEY, CDR2 SMNVEV (reference sequence). The V and J ends lost 5 bases and 3 bases, in that order; junction bases with no gene match: 7. DNA of the CDR3: TGTGCCAGCAGTAAAACAGGGGGCGCGGACACTGAAGCTTTCTTT. Translated, it gives CASSKTGGADTEAFF.

V gene TRBV29-1 combines with J gene TRBJ1-2; 7 bases map to TRBD1. The CDR3 runs to 13 residues. V trimming: 6 bases; J trimming: 7 bases; junction bases outside the gene matches: 11. Germline V CDR1 and CDR2: SQVTM, ANQGSEA. The CDR3 spells CSVSDRDLSGYTF. CDR3 DNA: TGCAGCGTCTCCGACAGGGATCTTTCTGGCTACACCTTC.

The CDR3 sequence is CSARGDTEAFF. DNA of the CDR3: TGCAGTGCTAGAGGCGACACTGAAGCTTTCTTT. This sequence joins TRBV20-1 and TRBJ1-1; D unclear. The CDR3 runs 11 residues. The V gene's germline CDR1 is DFQATT and CDR2 SNEGSKA (reference sequence). V dropped 1 base and J dropped 3 bases, with 3 bases sitting between them.

V usage is TRBV2 and J usage is TRBJ2-5; 7 bases are a match to TRBD2. The CDR3 runs to 15 residues. V lost 6 bases to trimming and J lost 5 bases; unmatched junction nucleotides: 12. CDR1 SNHLY and CDR2 FYNNEI come from the germline V gene. The CDR3 spells CASRARRGKSETQYF. DNA for the CDR3: TGTGCCAGCAGGGCAAGGCGGGGGAAGAGCGAGACCCAGTACTTC.

V gene TRBV5-1 combines with J gene TRBJ1-6; D is ambiguous. V gave up 2 bases and J gave up 8 bases, with 8 bases separating them. The length of the CDR3 is 13 residues. Germline CDR1 reads SGHRS; CDR2 reads YFSETQ. The CDR3 region is CASSFLVDSPLHF. The CDR3 DNA follows: TGCGCCAGCAGCTTCTTGGTTGATTCACCCCTCCACTTT.

The rearrangement uses TRBV30 and TRBJ1-1; D not resolved. CDR3 length: 13 residues. The V gene lost 4 bases and the J gene lost 5 bases, with 14 bases spanning the gap. Germline assignment: CDR1 GTSNPN and CDR2 SVGIG (reference sequence). The CDR3 bases are TGTGCCTGGAAGTTGGCAGGAGGGACTGAAGCTTTCTTT. Translating gives CAWKLAGGTEAFF.

The V gene is TRBV3-1 (or the pseudogene TRBV3-2), the J gene TRBJ2-1; D is unclear. V was trimmed by 1 base and J by 6 bases, leaving 13 bases between them. Germline CDR1 and CDR2: LGHDT and YNNKEL (reference sequence). The CDR3 covers 15 residues. The chain's CDR3 is CASSQVASSTNEQFF. The CDR3 coding sequence is TGTGCCAGCAGCCAAGTGGCTTCTAGTACCAATGAGCAGTTCTTC.

This chain links TRBV5-1 with TRBJ1-6; D is unclear. Trimming took 4 bases from V and 5 from J, leaving 13 bases between them. The germline V gene encodes CDR1 SGHRS and CDR2 YFSETQ. There are 15 residues in the CDR3. The CDR3 sequence is CASSNPGPNNSPLHF. The CDR3 nucleotides are TGCGCCAGCAGCAATCCTGGACCTAATAATTCACCCCTCCACTTT.